The source of this TCR beta chain is a study of identical twins (dated by TCRdb to the mid-2010s). With respect to the entire study: To test whether fetal clonotypes persist, this study deep-sequenced TCR alpha and beta repertoires from monozygotic twins, from unrelated adults of various ages, and from cord blood. To rule out contamination, replicate twin experiments were performed at different times with different library preparation protocols. The paper as a whole reports these results and caveats: A weaker excess of twin sharing was found in beta out-of-frame sequences because the signal-to-noise ratio was lowered by fewer shared sequences. Fewer insertions were carried by abundant cord blood beta clonotypes, a similar but weaker trend appeared in young adult naive repertoires, and no such trend appeared in memory repertoires. Recombination models systematically underestimated out-of-frame TCR alpha sharing in monozygotic twins but agreed with sharing between unrelated individuals. Compared with coincidental sharing between unrelated individuals, an excess of low generation-probability sequences was observed among out-of-frame TCR alpha sequences shared between twins. Zero-insertion analyses could be partly confounded by invariant T cells such as MAIT and iNKT, although diverse VJ usage argued against such confounding for most clonotypes. Because the same donors could not be followed over many years, conclusions were based on cross-sectional statistical analysis.

This clonotype was detected a few times. The antigen it binds to is not known. No qualities accompany the bases; no much larger clone lies one base away. From the germline V gene, CDR1 is MGHRA and CDR2 is YSYEKL. Trimming costs V 3 bases and J 0 bases, and their ends lie 15 bases apart. Reading from cysteine to phenylalanine, the CDR3 counts 16 amino acids. Left in the record is the CDR3 DNA by itself, 48 bases read in frame from the first base. Library preparation employed 5' RACE. The sample was run on an Illumina HiSeq 2000. Template switching added a universal primer binding site, and the final cDNA carried a unique molecular identifier that allowed TCR cDNA molecules to be counted accurately. First-strand cDNA for TCR alpha and beta chains was synthesized from specific primers in the conserved constant-segment region. To control for contamination, every cDNA library was double barcoded, receiving both a SMART-Mk sample barcode and Illumina barcodes. Two successive PCR steps introduced TruSeq adapter sequences along with Illumina sample barcodes. Sequencing of the TCR alpha and beta cDNA libraries was done on the Illumina HiSeq platform using custom primers. From the authors' description of their analysis: Unique molecular identifiers were extracted from raw reads with MiGEC, and CDR3 positions were determined with MiXCR. Recombination models were inferred per individual with the repgenHMM and IGoR tools using an EM algorithm. Shared clonotypes were analyzed with the tcR package in R, and sharing was normalized by the product of cloneset sizes. To study raw recombination free of thymic and clonal selection effects, out-of-frame nonproductive sequences were analyzed. TCRdb ran its own pipeline on the public reads, namely fastp trimming at Q25 and MiXCR clone calling, and kept in-frame beta chains. Every entry covers one CDR3 protein and lists the most common genes and DNA from its rows. TCRdb, not the original authors, processed these V and J calls. The sample data list some 630,000 distinct CDR3 sequences, and 7% to 7.5% of these were observed just once. The leading ten clones occupy roughly 1.6% of the sample.

Only healthy Caucasian donors were included. Three pairs of female monozygotic twins, all aged roughly 18 to 29 years, were included in the twin cohort. RNA for TCR libraries was isolated from peripheral blood mononuclear cells. These same data were also listed under a study on yellow fever vaccine responses in identical twins. From the second report: According to the authors, the vaccine-induced T cell response in identical twins seemed to be partly convergent and partly specific to each individual. In the study, vaccine-responding T cell clones were precisely tracked in identical twins.

The V and J genes are TRBV4-1 and TRBJ2-7, with the D call perhaps TRBD1 or TRBD2, each one matching 5 bases. This clonotype was sampled from a woman younger than 30 in good health. Sequenced input: PBMCs. The nucleotide sequence is TGCGCCAGCAGCCAGAACCGGGACGTAAGCTCCTACGAGCAGTACTTC. Translated, it reads CASSQNRDVSSYEQYF.